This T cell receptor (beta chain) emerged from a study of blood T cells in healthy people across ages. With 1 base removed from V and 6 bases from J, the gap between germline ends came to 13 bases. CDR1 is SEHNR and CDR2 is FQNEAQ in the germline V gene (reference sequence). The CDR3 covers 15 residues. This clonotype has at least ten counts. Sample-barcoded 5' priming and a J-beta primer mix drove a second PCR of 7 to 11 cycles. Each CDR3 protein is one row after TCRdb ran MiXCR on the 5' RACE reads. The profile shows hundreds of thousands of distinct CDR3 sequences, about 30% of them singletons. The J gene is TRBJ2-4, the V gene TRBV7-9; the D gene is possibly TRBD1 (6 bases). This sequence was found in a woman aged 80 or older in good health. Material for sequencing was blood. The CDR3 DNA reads TGTGCCAGCAGCTTAGGGGATCAGGGGAGAAACATTCAGTACTTC. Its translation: CASSLGDQGRNIQYF.